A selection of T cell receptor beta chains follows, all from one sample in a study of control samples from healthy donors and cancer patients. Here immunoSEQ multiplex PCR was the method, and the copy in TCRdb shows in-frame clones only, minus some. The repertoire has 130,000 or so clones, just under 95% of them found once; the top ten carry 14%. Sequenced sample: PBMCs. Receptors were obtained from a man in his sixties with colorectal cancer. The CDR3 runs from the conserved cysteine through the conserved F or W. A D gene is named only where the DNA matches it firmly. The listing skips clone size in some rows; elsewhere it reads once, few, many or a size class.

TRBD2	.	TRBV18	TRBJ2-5	CASSFSGGRGETQYF	TGTGCCAGCTCATTTAGCGGGGGCCGGGGAGAGACCCAGTACTTC
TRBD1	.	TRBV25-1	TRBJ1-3	CASSDSGTGLSGNTIYF	TGTGCCAGCAGTGATTCGGGGACAGGGCTGAGTGGAAACACCATATATTTT
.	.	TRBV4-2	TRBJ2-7	CASSQDSGYSYEQYF	TGTGCCAGCAGCCAAGATAGTGGCTACTCCTACGAGCAGTACTTC
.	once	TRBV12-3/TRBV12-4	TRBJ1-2	CASSSRTGGGYTF	TGTGCCAGCAGCTCCCGGACTGGAGGGGGCTACACCTTC
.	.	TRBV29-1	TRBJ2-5	CSVESRVGETQYF	TGCAGCGTTGAATCGAGGGTAGGGGAGACCCAGTACTTC
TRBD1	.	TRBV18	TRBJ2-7	CASSPPVGTGVHEQYF	TGTGCCAGCTCACCACCGGTCGGGACAGGGGTCCACGAGCAGTACTTC
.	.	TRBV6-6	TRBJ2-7	CASSYGQGAYEQYF	TGTGCCAGCAGTTACGGACAAGGAGCCTACGAGCAGTACTTC
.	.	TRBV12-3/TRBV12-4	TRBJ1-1	CASSLILTEAFF	TGTGCCAGCAGTTTAATTTTGACTGAAGCTTTCTTT
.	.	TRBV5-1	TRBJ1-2	CASSLRGGYYGYTF	TGCGCCAGCAGTCTAAGGGGCGGATACTATGGCTACACCTTC
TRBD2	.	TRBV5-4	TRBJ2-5	CASSLSSGRETQYF	TGTGCCAGCAGCTTATCGAGCGGGAGAGAGACCCAGTACTTC
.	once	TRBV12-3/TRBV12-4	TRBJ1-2	CASSLRGFYTF	TGTGCCAGCAGTTTACGAGGGTTCTACACCTTC
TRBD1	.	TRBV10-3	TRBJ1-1	CAISESQGEGTEAFF	TGTGCCATCAGTGAGTCGCAGGGGGAAGGCACTGAAGCTTTCTTT
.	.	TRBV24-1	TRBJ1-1	CATRKGLDEAFF	TGTGCCACCAGGAAGGGGCTGGATGAAGCTTTCTTT
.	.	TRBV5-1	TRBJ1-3	CASRPDPRKLPHWTGNTIYF	TGCGCCAGCAGACCGGATCCACGAAAACTTCCACATTGGACTGGAAACACCATATATTTT
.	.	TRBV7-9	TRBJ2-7	CASSPGQVSYEQYF	TGTGCCAGCTCCCCGGGACAAGTCTCCTACGAGCAGTACTTC
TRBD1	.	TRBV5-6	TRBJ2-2	CASSLEVEDRGTGELFF	TGTGCCAGCAGCTTGGAGGTCGAGGACAGGGGCACCGGGGAGCTGTTTTTT
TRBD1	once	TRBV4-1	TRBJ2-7	CASSPQSGQGAYEQYF	TGCGCCAGCTCCCCCCAATCTGGACAGGGGGCCTACGAGCAGTACTTC
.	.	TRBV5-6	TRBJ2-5	CASSLSVSARETQYF	TGTGCCAGCAGCTTGTCGGTCTCGGCGAGAGAGACCCAGTACTTC
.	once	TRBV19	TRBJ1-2	CASSRTGTNYGYTF	TGTGCCAGTAGTCGTACCGGGACTAACTATGGCTACACCTTC
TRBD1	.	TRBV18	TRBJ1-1	CASSPTGANTEAFF	TGTGCCAGCTCACCGACAGGGGCTAACACTGAAGCTTTCTTT
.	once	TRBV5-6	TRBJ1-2	CASSLVWGKNYGYTF	TGTGCCAGCAGCTTGGTTTGGGGCAAGAACTATGGCTACACCTTC
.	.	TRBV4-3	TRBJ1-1	CASSLGTQSTEAFF	TGCGCCAGCAGCTTAGGGACTCAATCCACTGAAGCTTTCTTT
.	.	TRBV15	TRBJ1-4	CATSRDRQPNEKLFF	TGTGCCACCAGCAGAGATAGGCAGCCCAATGAAAAACTGTTTTTT
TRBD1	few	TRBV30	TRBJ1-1	CAWRDRGVLGAFF	TGTGCCTGGAGGGACAGGGGCGTGTTGGGAGCTTTCTTT
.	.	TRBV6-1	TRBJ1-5	CASSELYSNQPQHF	TGTGCCAGCAGTGAACTCTATAGCAATCAGCCCCAGCATTTT
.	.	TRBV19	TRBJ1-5	CASSIEATGAQPQHF	TGTGCCAGTAGTATAGAGGCAACAGGTGCTCAGCCCCAGCATTTT
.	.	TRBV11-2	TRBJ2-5	CASSLYSLMYF	TGTGCCAGCAGCTTATACTCCTTGATGTACTTC
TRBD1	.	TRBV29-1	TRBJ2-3	CSVAGTAVDTQYF	TGCAGCGTTGCGGGGACAGCGGTAGATACGCAGTATTTT
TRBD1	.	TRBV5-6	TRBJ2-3	CASSLEGQGTDTQYF	TGTGCCAGCAGCTTGGAGGGACAGGGAACAGATACGCAGTATTTT
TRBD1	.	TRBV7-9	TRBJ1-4	CASSSFSGGGNEKLFF	TGTGCCAGCAGCTCTTTCTCAGGGGGAGGTAATGAAAAACTGTTTTTT
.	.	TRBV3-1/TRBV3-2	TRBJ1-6	CASSQGSPLHF	TGTGCCAGCAGCCAGGGATCACCCCTCCACTTT
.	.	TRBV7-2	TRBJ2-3	CASSSLLGSTDTQYF	TGTGCCAGCAGCTCCCTCCTAGGTAGCACAGATACGCAGTATTTT
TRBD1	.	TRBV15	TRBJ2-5	CATSLDRGRRETQYF	TGTGCCACCAGCCTAGACAGGGGGCGCAGGGAGACCCAGTACTTC
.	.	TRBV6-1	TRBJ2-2	CASSERVAGELFF	TGTGCCAGCAGTGAGCGAGTGGCCGGGGAGCTGTTTTTT
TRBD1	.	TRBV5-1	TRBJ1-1	CASSRDRVGTEAFF	TGCGCCAGCAGCCGTGACAGGGTCGGGACTGAAGCTTTCTTT
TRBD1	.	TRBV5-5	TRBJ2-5	CASSLLQGVGETQYF	TGTGCCAGCAGCCTCCTACAGGGGGTCGGAGAGACCCAGTACTTC